This entry concerns a single TCR beta chain. What it binds is not known. This sample was taken from a study of monozygotic twins with inflammatory bowel disease. Whole-study results and caveats: Telling apart the different T cell subtypes was not possible. With inverse Simpson as the measure, TCRbeta diversity was lower in IBD patients than in healthy co-twins.

CDR3 length: 14 amino acids. Per the germline V gene, CDR1 is DFQATT and CDR2 is SNEGSKA (reference sequence). Added by template switching were UMIs that each held a 6-nucleotide sample barcode. For each CDR3 protein, TCRdb gives one entry from its re-call of the 5' RACE reads, without DNA. This table holds some 200,000 distinct CDR3 sequences. Whole-blood RNA isolation (total RNA) proceeded without T cell sorting. Specimen: blood. The clonotype originates from a human donor with ulcerative colitis or Crohn's disease, or a healthy co-twin of an affected twin (not recorded which). The V call is TRBV20-1, the J call TRBJ2-2; the D call from TCRdb, TRBD1, cannot be confirmed without DNA. CDR3 loop: CSARRQGAFGELFF.